Shown below are 2 T cell receptor beta chains from a single sample sequenced in a study of cytomegalovirus exposure and HLA in healthy donors. PCR amplification relied on 60 Vbeta primers (plus 13 Jbeta primers). The protocol was immunoSEQ multiplex PCR, while the TCRdb copy is restricted to in-frame clones and leaves out a portion. Counted here are roughly 190,000 clones, around four fifths occurring once; the ten biggest clones make up roughly a tenth. Specimen: PBMCs. These receptors all stem from a woman aged 50 to 65 in good health and CMV-seropositive.

The chain is built from TRBV4-2 and TRBJ2-7; TRBD2 is a possible D gene (6 bases). The V and J ends lost 0 bases and 10 bases respectively, with 13 bases between them. Germline assignment: CDR1 LGHNA and CDR2 YNFKEQ. This CDR3 is built from 13 residues. CDR3 DNA sequence: TGTGCCAGCAGCCAAGATTTGGGGGGTTTACAGTACTTC. It specifies CASSQDLGGLQYF.

The J gene is TRBJ2-2, the V gene TRBV9, with TRBD2 matching 11 bases. The CDR3 totals 19 residues. V was pared by 4 bases and J by 0 bases, with 11 bases of the junction left unmatched. The germline CDR1 and CDR2 sequences are SGDLS and YYNGEE. The CDR3 reads CASSPSPLLAGANTGELFF. CDR3 bases: TGTGCCAGCAGCCCGTCCCCACTACTAGCGGGGGCGAACACCGGGGAGCTGTTTTTT.